This T cell receptor beta chain stems from a study of T-cell memory formation after mild COVID-19. The CDR3 totals 11 residues. Germline CDR1 and CDR2: SGHVS and FQNEAQ. V lost 8 bases and J lost 9, with 11 bases in between. Via MiXCR, TCRdb re-called the 5' RACE reads, giving one row per CDR3 protein. The data show about 290,000 distinct CDR3 sequences, 15% seen once. The specimen was PBMCs or a T cell subset sorted from them (not recorded which). The chain links TRBV7-8 to TRBJ1-3; perhaps TRBD1 as D (5 bases). The sequence was obtained from a man between 18 and 29 years old who had mild COVID-19 (a few samples of this study predate the infection). Cell type and time point are not known. CDR3 protein: CASGPGATIYF. CDR3 nucleotide sequence: TGTGCCAGCGGCCCCGGGGCCACCATATATTTT.